The 26 T cell receptor beta chains below come from one sample, sequenced in a study of blood T cell repertoires in COVID-19. Profiling relied on immunoSEQ multiplex PCR, and the TCRdb table lists in-frame clones only, not all of them. The sample lists around 340,000 clones, around 83% occurring once. The sample was peripheral blood. These TCRs come from a man aged 25-40 years with active or convalescent COVID-19.

The gene calls are TRBV11-3 and TRBJ2-3; D is possibly TRBD1 (5 bases). This CDR3 spans 15 amino acids. The germline gives CDR1 SGHNT, CDR2 YENEEA. V was shortened by 6 bases and J by 0 bases, with 13 bases between the two germline ends. CDR3 residues: CASSYDSSSTDTQYF. Written as DNA, the CDR3 is TGTGCCAGCAGTTACGACAGTTCTAGCACAGATACGCAGTATTTT.

This clone was recorded a few times. The chain couples TRBV2 to TRBJ2-1, with D unclear. Looked up from germline, CDR1 is SNHLY and CDR2 is FYNNEI. V was clipped by 5 bases and J by 6 bases, with 11 bases between them. This CDR3 has 13 residues. The chain's CDR3 is CASSYDSANEQFF. CDR3 DNA: TGTGCCAGCAGTTACGACTCGGCCAATGAGCAGTTCTTC.

The chain combines TRBV2 with TRBJ1-2; D remains ambiguous. Germline V gives CDR1 SNHLY, CDR2 FYNNEI. Trimming removed 3 bases at V and 4 bases at J, with 9 bases between. CDR3 size: 13 residues. The CDR3 is CASSEALLYGYTF. The CDR3 coding sequence is TGTGCCAGCAGTGAGGCCCTCCTCTATGGCTACACCTTC.

The chain couples TRBV24-1 to TRBJ1-2; D call uncertain. Trimming took 6 bases from V and 2 from J, leaving 12 bases between them. CDR1 is KGHDR, CDR2 SFDVKD, per germline. This CDR3 is built from 14 residues. The CDR3 sequence is CATSTSPGNYGYTF. As DNA, the CDR3 is TGTGCCACCAGTACTAGTCCGGGAAACTATGGCTACACCTTC.

This clone has a handful of counts. The rearrangement uses TRBV19 and TRBJ1-5; TRBD1 might be the D (5 bases). V was pared by 7 bases and J by 11 bases, with 21 bases between. The CDR3 has 14 residues. CDR1 LNHDA and CDR2 SQIVND come from the germline V gene (reference sequence). The CDR3 sequence is CASNPGQEARAQHF. The CDR3 region has the DNA TGTGCCAGTAACCCAGGGCAGGAAGCAAGGGCCCAGCATTTT. Variable domain in full (rest from reference TRBV19 and TRBJ1-5): DGGITQSPKYLFRKEGQNVTLSCEQNLNHDAMYWYRQDPGQGLRLIYYSQIVNDFQKGDIAEGYSVSREKKESFPLTVTSAQKNPTAFYLCASNPGQEARAQHFGDGTRLSIL.

This clone was seen once. The chain uses TRBV6-5 and TRBJ1-1; 7 nucleotides match TRBD1. The CDR3 is 13 residues long. The trim removed 5 bases at V and 3 bases at J, leaving 3 bases unmatched. Germline loops: CDR1 MNHEY, CDR2 SVGAGI. The CDR3 spells CASSIDRDTEAFF. The CDR3 coding sequence is TGTGCCAGCAGTATAGACAGGGACACTGAAGCTTTCTTT.

V is TRBV18 and J is TRBJ2-1; a possible D gene is TRBD2 (7 bases). There are 16 residues in the CDR3. Trimming cost V 3 bases and J 5 bases, with 17 bases left between them. The germline V gene has CDR1 KGHSH and CDR2 LQKENI. CDR3 amino acids: CASSPVGGRFHNEQFF. In DNA, the CDR3 is TGTGCCAGCTCACCGGTGGGGGGGCGTTTCCACAATGAGCAGTTCTTC.

The chain employs TRBV15 and TRBJ2-7; D is possibly TRBD2 (5 bases). V was pared by 3 bases and J by 3 bases, with 9 bases between. Germline values: CDR1 LNHNV, CDR2 YYDKDF (reference sequence). The CDR3 has 13 residues. The CDR3 is CATSREAGYEQYF. Here the CDR3 DNA reads TGTGCCACCAGCAGGGAGGCCGGCTACGAGCAGTACTTC.

The chain is built from TRBV6-5 and TRBJ2-7; TRBD2 aligns across 7 bases. J was trimmed by 6 bases and V by 11 bases; bases with no gene match: 10. Germline CDR1 and CDR2: MNHEY and SVGAGI. The CDR3 is 12 amino acids. CDR3 amino acids: CAARSGAGEQYF. CDR3 in DNA: TGTGCCGCCCGAAGCGGGGCCGGCGAGCAGTACTTC.

The chain recombines TRBV6-2 or TRBV6-3 with TRBJ2-1, with 7 bases aligning to TRBD2. CDR1 and CDR2 (germline): MNHEY, SVGEGT. The J segment lost 0 bases and the V segment lost 6 bases, leaving 8 bases of the junction unmatched. CDR3 length: 16 amino acids. CDR3 sequence (DNA): TGTGCCAGCAGCTTCGGACTAGGAGGCTCCTACAATGAGCAGTTCTTC. It codes for CASSFGLGGSYNEQFF.

The gene calls are TRBV19 and TRBJ1-2; the D gene is possibly TRBD1 (6 bases). Looked up from germline, CDR1 is LNHDA and CDR2 is SQIVND (reference sequence). Trimming removed 4 bases at V and 5 bases at J, with 11 bases between. The CDR3 sequence is 13 residues long. The CDR3 DNA follows: TGTGCCAGTAGTAAGGGGACACAGTATGGCTACACCTTC. Its translation is CASSKGTQYGYTF.

V usage is TRBV29-1 and J usage is TRBJ2-3; the match to TRBD2 covers 9 bases. The V gene's germline CDR1 is SQVTM and CDR2 ANQGSEA. The V gene end was trimmed by 3 bases and the J gene end by 2 bases; junction bases not matched to a gene: 15. This CDR3 has 18 amino acids. The CDR3, as DNA: TGCAGCGTTGACGGACTAGCGTGGAGTACTGACCCCACAGATACGCAGTATTTT. It specifies CSVDGLAWSTDPTDTQYF.

The rearrangement uses TRBV9 and TRBJ1-2; D possibly corresponds to TRBD1 (6 bases). The CDR3 covers 17 residues. Per germline, CDR1 SGDLS and CDR2 YYNGEE. Trimming stripped 2 bases from V and 5 bases from J, with 22 bases between. Written as DNA, the CDR3 is TGTGCCAGCAGCGTCAGTTCCTACTTACAGGGCGGATATGGCTACACCTTC. Residues: CASSVSSYLQGGYGYTF.

The V and J genes are TRBV3-1 (or the pseudogene TRBV3-2) and TRBJ2-3; weak D call: TRBD1 (5 bases). Trimming removed 0 bases from V and 3 bases from J, with 16 bases in between. Germline CDR1 and CDR2: LGHDT and YNNKEL (reference sequence). This CDR3 spans 17 amino acids. CDR3 in amino acids: CASSQDNRPEVTDTQYF. CDR3 nucleotide sequence: TGTGCCAGCAGCCAAGATAACAGGCCAGAGGTGACAGATACGCAGTATTTT.

This clone has just a few counts. The chain links TRBV24-1 to TRBJ1-1; D is possibly TRBD1 (6 bases). Germline V gives CDR1 KGHDR, CDR2 SFDVKD. Deletions cut 1 base from V and 0 bases from J, with 14 bases between. The CDR3 totals 17 residues. The CDR3 protein is CATSDFRQTGLNTEAFF. CDR3 sequence (DNA): TGTGCCACCAGTGATTTCCGACAGACAGGACTGAACACTGAAGCTTTCTTT.

The chain joins TRBV6-1 to TRBJ2-7; 9 bases line up with TRBD1. V dropped 4 bases and J dropped 12; count of bases not matched to a gene: 22. Germline CDR1 is MNHNS and CDR2 is SASEGT. The CDR3 contains 17 residues. The CDR3 protein is CASSGDDRGFLRVNPYF. CDR3 coding DNA: TGTGCCAGCAGTGGGGACGACAGGGGGTTTTTGCGTGTGAACCCGTACTTC.

The chain couples TRBV6-6 to TRBJ1-1, with D possibly being TRBD1 (6 bases). CDR3 length: 13 residues. Germline CDR1 MNHNY, CDR2 SVGAGI (reference sequence). V lost 5 bases and J lost 6, with 13 bases in between. The CDR3 sequence is CASSKGGDPEAFF. Written as DNA, the CDR3 is TGTGCCAGCAGTAAAGGGGGGGACCCTGAAGCTTTCTTT.

This sequence joins TRBV9 and TRBJ1-6, with D perhaps TRBD1 (5 bases). CDR1 and CDR2 (germline): SGDLS, YYNGEE. The CDR3 extends over 15 amino acids. Trimming shortened V by 3 bases and J by 6 bases, and 13 bases separated the two germline ends. The chain's CDR3 is CASSDFPGVNSPLHF. In DNA form, the CDR3 reads TGTGCCAGCAGCGATTTCCCGGGGGTTAATTCACCCCTCCACTTT.

A word on this clone: The sample carries other DNA sequences with the same CDR3. CDR3 in DNA: TGTGCCAGTAGTGGGACAGGGGTCGGGGAGCTGTTTTTT. Translation gives CASSGTGVGELFF. The chain joins TRBV19 to TRBJ2-2; 10 bases agree with TRBD1. Trimming took 5 bases from V and 7 from J; bases not matched to a gene: 1. Per germline, CDR1 LNHDA and CDR2 SQIVND (reference sequence). This CDR3 comprises 13 residues.

The chain uses TRBV7-2 and TRBJ2-2, with TRBD2 matching over 7 bases. The V gene end was trimmed by 5 bases and the J gene end by 6 bases; junction bases not matched to a gene: 6. Germline assignment: CDR1 SGHTA and CDR2 FQGNSA. The CDR3 totals 14 residues. CDR3 loop: CASSPWTSSGELFF. DNA for the CDR3: TGTGCCAGCAGCCCTTGGACTAGTTCCGGGGAGCTGTTTTTT.

This sequence joins TRBV28 and TRBJ2-5, with 8 positions matching TRBD1. V shed 1 base and J 5 bases; nucleotides not matched to a gene: 12. There are 17 residues in the CDR3. Germline CDR1 reads MDHEN; CDR2 reads SYDVKM. CDR3 loop: CASSLFGGDRGVETQYF. CDR3 bases: TGTGCCAGCAGTTTATTTGGGGGAGACAGGGGCGTCGAGACCCAGTACTTC.

V is TRBV4-3 and J is TRBJ2-7; a possible D gene is TRBD1 (5 bases). The CDR3 loop spans 13 amino acids. Germline V gives CDR1 LGHNA, CDR2 YSLEER. V lost 3 bases, J lost 4 bases, and 10 bases lay in between. The CDR3 loop reads CASSHGDSYEQYF. The CDR3 nucleotides read TGCGCCAGCAGCCATGGTGACAGTTACGAGCAGTACTTC.

This clone was found once. The chain combines TRBV28 with TRBJ2-7; tentative D call: TRBD2 (6 bases). The CDR3 sequence is 14 residues long. Germline lookup yields CDR1 MDHEN and CDR2 SYDVKM. Trimming pared 6 bases from V and 6 bases from J, leaving 18 bases between. CDR3 sequence: CASRDGGPVGEQYF. The CDR3 DNA follows: TGTGCCAGCAGGGACGGAGGGCCGGTGGGCGAGCAGTACTTC.

The J gene is TRBJ2-2, the V gene TRBV6-2 or TRBV6-3, with D unclear. Germline CDR1 is MNHEY and CDR2 is SVGEGT. The V gene lost 5 bases and the J gene lost 6 bases, with 16 bases spanning the gap. The length of the CDR3 is 15 residues. CDR3 protein: CASSAPVTPPGELFF. CDR3 coding DNA: TGTGCCAGCAGTGCCCCGGTAACTCCCCCCGGGGAGCTGTTTTTT.

V usage is TRBV29-1 and J usage is TRBJ1-1; unclear D gene. Germline V gene sequence: CDR1 SQVTM, CDR2 ANQGSEA. The CDR3 has 15 residues. Trimming took 4 bases from V and 0 from J, leaving 15 bases between them. The CDR3 loop is CSVARDRLMNTEAFF. Written as DNA, the CDR3 is TGCAGCGTTGCGCGTGACCGACTGATGAACACTGAAGCTTTCTTT. The whole variable domain, remainder taken from reference TRBV29-1 and TRBJ1-1, is SAVISQKPSRDICQRGTSLTIQCQVDSQVTMMFWYRQQPGQSLTLIATANQGSEATYESGFVIDKFPISRPNLTFSTLTVSNMSPEDSSIYLCSVARDRLMNTEAFFGQGTRLTVV.

The chain is built from TRBV5-1 and TRBJ1-3; D gene unclear. Germline lookup yields CDR1 SGHRS and CDR2 YFSETQ. The V and J ends lost 1 base and 0 bases respectively, with 14 bases between them. The CDR3 loop spans 17 amino acids. In DNA, the CDR3 is TGCGCCAGCAGCTTGTATCACAGCCCGAGCTCTGGAAACACCATATATTTT. Its translation is CASSLYHSPSSGNTIYF. The whole variable domain, remainder taken from reference TRBV5-1 and TRBJ1-3, is KAGVTQTPRYLIKTRGQQVTLSCSPISGHRSVSWYQQTPGQGLQFLFEYFSETQRNKGNFPGRFSGRQFSNSRSEMNVSTLELGDSALYLCASSLYHSPSSGNTIYFGEGSWLTVV.